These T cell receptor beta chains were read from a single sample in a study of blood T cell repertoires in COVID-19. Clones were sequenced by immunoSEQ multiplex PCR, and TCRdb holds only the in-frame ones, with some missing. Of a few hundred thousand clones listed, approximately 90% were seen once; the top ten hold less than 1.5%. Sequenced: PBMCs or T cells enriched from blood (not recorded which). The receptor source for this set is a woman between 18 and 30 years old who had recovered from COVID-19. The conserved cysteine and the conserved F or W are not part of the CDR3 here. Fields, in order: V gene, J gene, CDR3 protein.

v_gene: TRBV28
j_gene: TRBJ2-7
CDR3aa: ASSLPPGRGNSYEQY

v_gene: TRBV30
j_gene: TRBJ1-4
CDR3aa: AWSGARAGANEKLF

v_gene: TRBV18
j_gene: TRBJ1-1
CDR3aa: ASSLRDTNTEAF

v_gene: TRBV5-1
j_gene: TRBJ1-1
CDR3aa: ASSLMGQVNTEAF

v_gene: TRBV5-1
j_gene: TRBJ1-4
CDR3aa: ASSTDNFNEKLF

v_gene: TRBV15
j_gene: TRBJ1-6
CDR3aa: ATTARTGLSPLH

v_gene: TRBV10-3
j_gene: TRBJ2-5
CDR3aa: AISIRDSQETQY

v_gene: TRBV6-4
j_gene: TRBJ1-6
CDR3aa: ASSEGQGSSPLH

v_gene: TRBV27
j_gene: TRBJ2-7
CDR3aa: ASSYAVQGYEQY

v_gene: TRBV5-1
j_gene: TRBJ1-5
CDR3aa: ASSLGANQPQH

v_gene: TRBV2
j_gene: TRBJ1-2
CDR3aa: ASSEDPAGRDGYT

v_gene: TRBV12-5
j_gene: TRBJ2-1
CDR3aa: ASRLAGGSYNEQF

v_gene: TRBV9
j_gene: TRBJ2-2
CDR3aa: ASSLVGRGGELF

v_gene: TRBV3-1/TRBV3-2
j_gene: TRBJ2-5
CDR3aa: ASSQGRDREGETQY

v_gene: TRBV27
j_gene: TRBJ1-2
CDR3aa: ASSLRQNGYT

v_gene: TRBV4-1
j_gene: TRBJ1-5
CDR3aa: ASSQITGGSENQPQH

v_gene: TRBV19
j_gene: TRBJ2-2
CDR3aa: ASSSGSYTGELF

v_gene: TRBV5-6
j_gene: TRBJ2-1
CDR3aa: ASSSTVEQF

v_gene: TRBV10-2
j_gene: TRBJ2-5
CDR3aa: ASSASRLAGVPYQETQY

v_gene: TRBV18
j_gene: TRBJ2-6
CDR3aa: ASSLGTGDYSGANVLT

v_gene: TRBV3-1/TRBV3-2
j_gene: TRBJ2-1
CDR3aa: ASSQDGQGFYNEQF

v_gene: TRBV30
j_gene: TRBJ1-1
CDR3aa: ALDRTLGNTEAF

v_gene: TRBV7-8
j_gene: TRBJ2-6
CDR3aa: ASSLPFLEAGANVLT

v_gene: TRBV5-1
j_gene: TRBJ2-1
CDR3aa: ASSPGGYNEQF

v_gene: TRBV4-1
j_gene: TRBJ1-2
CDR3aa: ASSQDSGRFYGYT

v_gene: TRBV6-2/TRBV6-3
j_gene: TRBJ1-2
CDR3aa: ASSYSGTGRNYGYT

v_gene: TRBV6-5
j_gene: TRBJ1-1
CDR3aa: ASSLRQGYTEAF

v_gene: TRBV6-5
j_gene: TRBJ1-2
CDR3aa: ASSYGPRGPGYT

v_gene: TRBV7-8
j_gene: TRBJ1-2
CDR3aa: ASSLELGARYGYT